These 16 T cell receptor beta chains share one sample of origin, sequenced in a study of shared clonotypes between healthy human individuals. Clones were read by immunoSEQ multiplex PCR, and TCRdb kept only the in-frame ones, dropping some. The sample has roughly 2.5 million clones, about 92% seen once. Sequenced input: naive CD4+ T cells sorted from blood. Subset of the sample: CD45RA+ positively selected. The receptors here all came from a man aged 18 to 30 in good health.

About this clone itself: Other DNA sequences in the sample encode the same CDR3. The chain employs TRBV5-1 and TRBJ1-2, with TRBD1 matching over 8 bases. CDR1 and CDR2 (germline): SGHRS, YFSETQ. Trimming cost V 4 bases and J 8 bases; bases outside gene matches: 10. This CDR3 region has 14 residues. CDR3 sequence: CASSQGQGAGGYTF. DNA for the CDR3: TGCGCCAGCAGCCAGGGGCAGGGGGCTGGCGGCTACACCTTC.

Comments on this clone: The identical CDR3 is also encoded by other nucleotide sequences in the sample. The V gene is TRBV4-3, the J gene TRBJ1-6; D gene uncertain. Trimming stripped 3 bases from V and 0 bases from J, with 6 bases between. The germline V gene encodes CDR1 LGHNA and CDR2 YSLEER. The CDR3 sequence is 15 residues long. The CDR3 is CASSQGSSYNSPLHF. The DNA of the CDR3 is TGCGCCAGCAGCCAGGGGAGCTCCTATAATTCACCCCTCCACTTT.

The rearrangement joins TRBV7-8 to TRBJ2-2; TRBD1 is a possible D gene (5 bases). The germline V gene has CDR1 SGHVS and CDR2 FQNEAQ. CDR3 size: 15 residues. The ends were cut back, 1 base at V and 4 bases at J, with 10 bases in the middle. CDR3: CASSLGQGPTGELFF. CDR3 DNA sequence: TGTGCCAGCAGCTTAGGGCAGGGTCCCACCGGGGAGCTGTTTTTT.

The chain couples TRBV5-6 to TRBJ2-3; D perhaps matches TRBD2 (6 bases). The CDR3 sequence is 14 residues long. CDR1 is SGHDT, CDR2 YYEEEE, per germline. Trimming cost V 4 bases and J 5 bases, with 14 bases left between them. The CDR3 loop is CASSPAGGGDTQYF. CDR3 in DNA: TGTGCCAGCAGCCCAGCCGGGGGAGGAGATACGCAGTATTTT. The variable domain in full, completed from reference TRBV5-6 and TRBJ2-3, reads DAGVTQSPTHLIKTRGQQVTLRCSPKSGHDTVSWYQQALGQGPQFIFQYYEEEERQRGNFPDRFSGHQFPNYSSELNVNALLLGDSALYLCASSPAGGGDTQYFGPGTRLTVL.

The chain carries TRBV29-1 and TRBJ1-1; D is uncertain. The CDR3 is made up of 11 amino acids. Germline V gene lookup returns CDR1 SQVTM and CDR2 ANQGSEA. The chain's CDR3 is CSGEGNTEAFF. The DNA for the CDR3 is TGCAGTGGGGAGGGGAACACTGAAGCTTTCTTT.

The chain employs TRBV5-1 and TRBJ1-1; D call uncertain. Germline CDR1 SGHRS, CDR2 YFSETQ. The CDR3 loop spans 13 amino acids. Trimming shortened V by 4 bases and J by 0 bases, and 7 bases separated the two germline ends. The CDR3 DNA follows: TGCGCCAGCAGCCGGACGGTGAACACTGAAGCTTTCTTT. This translates into CASSRTVNTEAFF.

This clone was recorded only once. This sequence joins TRBV7-2 and TRBJ2-3; 7 bases fit TRBD1. V trimming: 4 bases; J trimming: 1 base; junction bases outside the gene matches: 8. The CDR3 sequence is 16 residues long. Germline V gene sequence: CDR1 SGHTA, CDR2 FQGNSA. The CDR3 loop reads CASSSTGSRGTDTQYF. The CDR3 DNA follows: TGTGCCAGCAGCTCGACAGGGTCGAGGGGCACAGATACGCAGTATTTT.

The V call is TRBV27, the J call TRBJ1-1; the match to TRBD1 covers 10 bases. V was clipped by 8 bases and J by 3 bases; unmatched bases: 12. The V gene's germline CDR1 is MNHEY and CDR2 SMNVEV (reference sequence). This CDR3 contains 16 residues. CDR3 region: CASRLGTGESDTEAFF. The CDR3 region has the DNA TGTGCCAGCCGACTCGGGACAGGGGAATCGGACACTGAAGCTTTCTTT.

The rearrangement uses TRBV6-1 and TRBJ2-3, with D hard to call. Trimming pared 4 bases from V and 1 base from J, leaving 12 bases between. This CDR3 comprises 15 residues. Germline lookup yields CDR1 MNHNS and CDR2 SASEGT. CDR3 amino acids: CASSAETPGTDTQYF. The CDR3 nucleotides are TGTGCCAGCAGTGCTGAAACGCCAGGCACAGATACGCAGTATTTT.

The chain combines TRBV4-1 with TRBJ2-1; 7 bases map to TRBD2. The CDR3 totals 18 residues. V gave up 4 bases and J gave up 2 bases; unmatched junction bases: 14. CDR1 is MGHRA and CDR2 is YSYEKL in the germline V gene. CDR3 residues: CASSREDLASGPYNEQFF. CDR3 sequence (DNA): TGCGCCAGCAGCCGGGAGGATCTGGCTAGCGGTCCCTACAATGAGCAGTTCTTC.

V is TRBV6-1 and J is TRBJ2-2, with TRBD1 matching over 9 bases. This CDR3 is built from 15 residues. CDR1 is MNHNS and CDR2 is SASEGT in the germline V gene. V lost 5 bases and J lost 7; bases outside the gene matches: 8. CDR3: CASSSRDRASGELFF. For the CDR3, the DNA is TGTGCCAGCAGTTCCCGGGACAGGGCTAGCGGGGAGCTGTTTTTT.

This sequence joins TRBV19 and TRBJ2-3; the D is unclear. The CDR3 has 12 residues. V was pared by 5 bases and J by 4 bases, with 7 bases between. Germline V CDR1 and CDR2: LNHDA, SQIVND (reference sequence). CDR3 bases: TGTGCCAGTAGTCTACTGTCAGATACGCAGTATTTT. Protein product: CASSLLSDTQYF.

The rearrangement joins TRBV27 to TRBJ1-6; 9 nucleotides agree with TRBD1. CDR1 is MNHEY and CDR2 is SMNVEV in the germline V gene (reference sequence). J gave up 10 bases and V 0 bases, and 16 bases lay outside the gene matches. This CDR3 contains 19 residues. The CDR3 nucleotides are TGTGCCAGCAGTTTATCGACCCGCCCGGGACAGGGAAGCGGGTCACCCCTCCACTTT. This translates into CASSLSTRPGQGSGSPLHF.

The count of this clone is one. V and J are TRBV6-1 and TRBJ2-7, with D perhaps matching TRBD2 (6 bases). The length of the CDR3 is 15 residues. The V end lost 3 bases, the J end lost 7 bases, and 19 bases lay between the germline ends. Germline values: CDR1 MNHNS, CDR2 SASEGT. In nucleotides, the CDR3 is TGTGCCAGCAGTGATGCGGGGAAGAGGATAAGGGAGCAGTACTTC. As protein: CASSDAGKRIREQYF.

This chain joins TRBV28 and TRBJ1-5; 9 bases map to TRBD1. Germline loops: CDR1 MDHEN, CDR2 SYDVKM. The junction had 9 bases not matched to a gene; V was cut back by 6 bases and J by 6 bases. CDR3 length equals 15 residues. The CDR3 region has the DNA TGTGCCAGCAGCCCATTGGGACAGGGTGGTCAGCCCCAGCATTTT. Its translation: CASSPLGQGGQPQHF. Filled out from reference TRBV28 and TRBJ1-5, the complete variable domain reads DVKVTQSSRYLVKRTGEKVFLECVQDMDHENMFWYRQDPGLGLRLIYFSYDVKMKEKGDIPEGYSVSREKKERFSLILESASTNQTSMYLCASSPLGQGGQPQHFGDGTRLSIL.

The chain is built from TRBV2 and TRBJ1-5; no clear D. The CDR3 contains 13 residues. V lost 11 bases and J 4 bases, leaving 15 bases between the germline ends. The germline gives CDR1 SNHLY, CDR2 FYNNEI. The CDR3 reads CASKAEVNQPQHF. The CDR3 bases are TGTGCCTCAAAGGCAGAGGTTAATCAGCCCCAGCATTTT.